Listed here are 22 T cell receptor beta chains from one sample, sequenced in a study of CXCR3-negative and CXCR3-positive naive CD8 T cells. Points from the study as a whole: Higher TRB CDR3 hydrophobicity marked CXCR3-positive naive cells relative to CXCR3-negative naive cells.

UMI-labeled 5' RACE TRB cDNA libraries were prepared from the cells. For each CDR3 protein, TCRdb gives one entry from its re-call of the 5' RACE reads, without DNA. The sample totals under 150,000 distinct CDR3 sequences. Their cognate antigens are unknown. Sequencing was done on a sample of naive CXCR3+ CD8+ T cells from blood. As for subset: CD45RO-CCR7+CD27+CD95- naive CD8+ T cells expressing CXCR3 (TNR3+). These receptors came from a human donor in good health. Some clones in this sample may be carry-over from other donors' samples.

V gene TRBV28 combines with J gene TRBJ2-5; TCRdb's assignment of TRBD2 cannot be checked, as there is no DNA. The germline V gene encodes CDR1 MDHEN and CDR2 SYDVKM. There are 15 residues in the CDR3. The CDR3 loop is CASSFEGLYQETQYF. Using reference TRBV28 and TRBJ2-5 for the parts outside the CDR3, the full variable domain is DVKVTQSSRYLVKRTGEKVFLECVQDMDHENMFWYRQDPGLGLRLIYFSYDVKMKEKGDIPEGYSVSREKKERFSLILESASTNQTSMYLCASSFEGLYQETQYFGPGTRLLVL.

The chain couples TRBV21-1 to TRBJ2-1; the TCRdb D gene call, TRBD1, has no DNA to confirm it. TRBV21-1 counts as a pseudogene. CDR3 length: 18 residues. The CDR3 here is CASSKDGLGGKSYNEQFF.

The chain combines TRBV9 with TRBJ2-1; the TCRdb D gene call, TRBD2, has no DNA to confirm it. The CDR3 consists of 16 residues. The germline gives CDR1 SGDLS, CDR2 YYNGEE. CDR3 amino acids: CASEPLSPSSYNEQFF. Full variable domain (outside the CDR3, taken from reference TRBV9 and TRBJ2-1): DSGVTQTPKHLITATGQRVTLRCSPRSGDLSVYWYQQSLDQGLQFLIQYYNGEERAKGNILERFSAQQFPDLHSELNLSSLELGDSALYFCASEPLSPSSYNEQFFGPGTRLTVL.

The rearrangement links TRBV7-2 to TRBJ1-2. Per germline, CDR1 SGHTA and CDR2 FQGNSA. The CDR3 length is 16 residues. CDR3 region: CASSNLASGGIYGYTF.

J is TRBJ2-4 and V is TRBV19; TCRdb's assignment of TRBD1 cannot be checked, as there is no DNA. The length of the CDR3 is 13 residues. From germline, CDR1 is LNHDA and CDR2 SQIVND (reference sequence). CDR3 loop: CASSIIPGDIQYF. Supplemented by reference TRBV19 and TRBJ2-4, the full variable domain reads DGGITQSPKYLFRKEGQNVTLSCEQNLNHDAMYWYRQDPGQGLRLIYYSQIVNDFQKGDIAEGYSVSREKKESFPLTVTSAQKNPTAFYLCASSIIPGDIQYFGAGTRLSVL.

The V call is TRBV19, the J call TRBJ2-1; checking the TCRdb D call of TRBD2 is not possible without DNA. The CDR3 covers 16 residues. Germline assignment: CDR1 LNHDA and CDR2 SQIVND (reference sequence). The CDR3 region is CASSIGAGIDYNEQFF.

This chain joins TRBV7-2 and TRBJ2-3. The length of the CDR3 is 13 residues. The germline gives CDR1 SGHTA, CDR2 FQGNSA. This CDR3 is CASSLDPTDTQYF. Using reference TRBV7-2 and TRBJ2-3 for the parts outside the CDR3, the full variable domain is GAGVSQSPSNKVTEKGKDVELRCDPISGHTALYWYRQSLGQGLEFLIYFQGNSAPDKSGLPSDRFSAERTGGSVSTLTIQRTQQEDSAVYLCASSLDPTDTQYFGPGTRLTVL.

The V call is TRBV27, the J call TRBJ2-7; as DNA is missing, the TRBD1 call by TCRdb cannot be tested. Germline CDR1 reads MNHEY; CDR2 reads SMNVEV (reference sequence). The CDR3 contains 15 residues. This chain's CDR3 is CASSQTGQGGHEQYF.

The gene calls are TRBV29-1 and TRBJ1-1. Per germline, CDR1 SQVTM and CDR2 ANQGSEA. The CDR3 runs 15 residues. This chain's CDR3 is CSVESVGGRSTEAFF.

This chain connects TRBV28 to TRBJ2-5. This CDR3 comprises 12 residues. Germline V lookup: CDR1 MDHEN, CDR2 SYDVKM. CDR3 sequence reads: CATESESETQYF. Together with reference TRBV28 and TRBJ2-5, the CDR3 gives the full variable domain: DVKVTQSSRYLVKRTGEKVFLECVQDMDHENMFWYRQDPGLGLRLIYFSYDVKMKEKGDIPEGYSVSREKKERFSLILESASTNQTSMYLCATESESETQYFGPGTRLLVL.

V and J are TRBV7-9 and TRBJ2-2; the D call from TCRdb, TRBD1, cannot be confirmed without DNA. There are 16 residues in the CDR3. Looked up from germline, CDR1 is SEHNR and CDR2 is FQNEAQ (reference sequence). The CDR3 reads CASSSGQGASTGELFF.

V is TRBV12-3 or TRBV12-4 and J is TRBJ2-2; the TCRdb D gene call, TRBD1, has no DNA to confirm it. The CDR3 totals 14 residues. This CDR3 is CASTMSQGAGELFF.

This chain uses TRBV3-1 with TRBJ2-7; TCRdb reports TRBD1, a call that lacks DNA to check it against. The germline V gene has CDR1 LGHDT and CDR2 YNNKEL (reference sequence). The CDR3 contains 15 residues. The CDR3 sequence is CASTSTDWGPYEQYF.

The chain joins TRBV6-5 to TRBJ2-1; without DNA, the TCRdb call of TRBD2 cannot be checked. CDR3 length equals 15 residues. Germline values: CDR1 MNHEY, CDR2 SVGAGI. This CDR3 reads CASSYLAGGHNEQFF.

The rearrangement links TRBV28 to TRBJ1-5; as DNA is missing, the TRBD1 call by TCRdb cannot be tested. Germline CDR1 reads MDHEN; CDR2 reads SYDVKM. The CDR3 covers 14 residues. CDR3 amino acids: CASSSTGINQPQHF.

V and J are TRBV5-1 and TRBJ2-7; the TCRdb D gene call, TRBD1, has no DNA to confirm it. Germline V gene sequence: CDR1 SGHRS, CDR2 YFSETQ. This CDR3 spans 14 amino acids. The CDR3 protein is CASSLNRDSYEQYF.

The chain links TRBV15 to TRBJ2-7; TCRdb's D gene call, TRBD1, goes unchecked for lack of DNA. The germline gives CDR1 LNHNV, CDR2 YYDKDF (reference sequence). This CDR3 has 15 residues. The CDR3 spells CATSRTGTGFGEQYF.

The rearrangement uses TRBV29-1 and TRBJ1-1. The germline V gene has CDR1 SQVTM and CDR2 ANQGSEA. There are 14 residues in the CDR3. The CDR3 region is CSVEGKGDITEAFF. The whole variable domain, remainder taken from reference TRBV29-1 and TRBJ1-1, is SAVISQKPSRDICQRGTSLTIQCQVDSQVTMMFWYRQQPGQSLTLIATANQGSEATYESGFVIDKFPISRPNLTFSTLTVSNMSPEDSSIYLCSVEGKGDITEAFFGQGTRLTVV.

This chain joins TRBV7-9 and TRBJ2-5; TCRdb picks TRBD2, but there is no DNA to check that call. The CDR3 loop spans 14 amino acids. Germline loops: CDR1 SEHNR, CDR2 FQNEAQ (reference sequence). The CDR3 is CASSLVEGRETQYF.

The chain joins TRBV2 to TRBJ1-2. The CDR3 extends over 12 amino acids. In germline, CDR1 is SNHLY, CDR2 FYNNEI. CDR3 region: CASRSSNYGYTF.

This CDR3 is CASSDRNNNNEQFF. This rearrangement joins TRBV28 to TRBJ2-1; the D call of TRBD1 rests on TCRdb alone, since no DNA is present to check it. Germline V gene lookup returns CDR1 MDHEN and CDR2 SYDVKM. This CDR3 region has 14 residues.

The genes are TRBV21-1 and TRBJ1-6. TRBV21-1 constitutes a pseudogene. This CDR3 comprises 20 residues. CDR3 sequence: CASSKAYFSAASSYNSPLHF.